This T cell receptor beta chain was sequenced in a study of blood T cell repertoires in COVID-19. V shed 6 bases and J 0 bases; nucleotides not matched to a gene: 7. The germline V gene has CDR1 MDHEN and CDR2 SYDVKM. The CDR3 contains 17 residues. Produced via immunoSEQ multiplex PCR; TCRdb's table is partial and in-frame only. The sample holds some 170,000 clones; roughly 84% are singletons and the top ten take 1% to 1.5%. The sequence derives from a human donor with acute COVID-19. The donor label of this sample is uncertain. Sequenced material: PBMCs or T cells enriched from blood (not recorded which). The chain combines TRBV28 with TRBJ2-6; 8 positions agree with TRBD1. In DNA, the CDR3 is TGTGCCAGCAGGATACAGGGGGGCCACTCTGGGGCCAACGTCCTGACTTTC. Encoded protein: CASRIQGGHSGANVLTF.